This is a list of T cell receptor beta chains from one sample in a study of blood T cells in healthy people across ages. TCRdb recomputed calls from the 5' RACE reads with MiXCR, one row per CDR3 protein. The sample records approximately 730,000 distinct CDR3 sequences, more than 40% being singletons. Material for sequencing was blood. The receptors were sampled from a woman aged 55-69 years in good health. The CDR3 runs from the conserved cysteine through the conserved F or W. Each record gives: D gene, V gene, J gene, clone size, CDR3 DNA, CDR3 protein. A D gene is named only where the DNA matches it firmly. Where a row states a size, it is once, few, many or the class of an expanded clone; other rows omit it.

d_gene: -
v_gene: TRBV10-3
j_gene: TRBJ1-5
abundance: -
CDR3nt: TGTGCCATCAGACCAGGGCAGGAGCAGCCCCAGCATTTT
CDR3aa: CAIRPGQEQPQHF

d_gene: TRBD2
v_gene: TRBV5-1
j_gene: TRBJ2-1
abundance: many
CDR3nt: TGCGCCAGCAGCCCCCTGCTAGCGGGGGGAAATGAGCAGTTCTTC
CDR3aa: CASSPLLAGGNEQFF

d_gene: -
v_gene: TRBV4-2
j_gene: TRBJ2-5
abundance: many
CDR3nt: TGTGCCAGCAGCCAAGACGGACTCGCCGCAGAGACCCAGTACTTC
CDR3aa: CASSQDGLAAETQYF

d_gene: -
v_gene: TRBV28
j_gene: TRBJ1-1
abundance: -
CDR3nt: TGTGCCAGCAGGCGGCGGAAGGGACTGAGTGGGAACACTGAAGCTTTCTTT
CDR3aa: CASRRRKGLSGNTEAFF

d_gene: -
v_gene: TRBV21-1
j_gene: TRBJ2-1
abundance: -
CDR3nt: TGTGCCAGCAGCAAAGGTGGAGCGGGAGGACTGGACCAAGAGACCCAGTTCTTC
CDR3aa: CASSKGGAGGLDQETQFF

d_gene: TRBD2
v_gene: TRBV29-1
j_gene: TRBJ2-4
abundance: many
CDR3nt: TGCAGCGTTCAAGGGCTAGCGGGAGGGTGGGCCAAAAACATTCAGTACTTC
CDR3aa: CSVQGLAGGWAKNIQYF

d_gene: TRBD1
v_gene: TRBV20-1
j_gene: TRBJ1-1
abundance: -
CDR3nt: TGCAGTGCTAATCTGGGACAGGGGAGAGCTTTCTTT
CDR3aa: CSANLGQGRAFF

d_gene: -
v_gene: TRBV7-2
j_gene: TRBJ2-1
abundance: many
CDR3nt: TGTGCCAGCAGCTCAATTATCCTACAAGGCCATGAGCAGTTCTTC
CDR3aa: CASSSIILQGHEQFF

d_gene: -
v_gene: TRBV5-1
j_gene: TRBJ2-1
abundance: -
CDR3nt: TGCGCCAGCAACCAACGGGACTCTAGTAACAATGAGCAGTTCTTC
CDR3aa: CASNQRDSSNNEQFF

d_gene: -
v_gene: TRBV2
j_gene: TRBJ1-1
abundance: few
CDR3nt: TGTGCCAGCAGTCAGGGAGATAACACTGAAGCTTTCTTT
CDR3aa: CASSQGDNTEAFF

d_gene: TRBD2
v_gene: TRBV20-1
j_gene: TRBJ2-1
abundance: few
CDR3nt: TGCAGTGCTAGAGATCTCCGCGGGGGGGCAGATGAGCAGTTCTTC
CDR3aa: CSARDLRGGADEQFF

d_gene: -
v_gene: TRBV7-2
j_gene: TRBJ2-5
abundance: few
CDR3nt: TGTGCCAGCAGCCCAGGAATTAGGGAACAAGAGACCCAGTACTTC
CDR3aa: CASSPGIREQETQYF

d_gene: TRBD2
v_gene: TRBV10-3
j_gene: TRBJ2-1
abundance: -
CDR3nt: TGTGCCATCAGTGAGCGGGAGGGCGACAATGAGCAGTTCTTC
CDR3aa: CAISEREGDNEQFF

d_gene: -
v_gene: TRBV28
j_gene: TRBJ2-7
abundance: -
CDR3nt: TGTGCCAGCAGTGCGGGACAGCACTTCTGCGAGCAGTACTTC
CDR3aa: CASSAGQHFCEQYF

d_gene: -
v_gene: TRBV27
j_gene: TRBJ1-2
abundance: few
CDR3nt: TGTGCCAGCAGCTCGGGCCGGGGGGCTGGCTACACCTTC
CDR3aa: CASSSGRGAGYTF

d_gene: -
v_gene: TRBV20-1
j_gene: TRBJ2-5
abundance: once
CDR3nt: TGCTGTGCAAATATCGGAGAGACCCAGTACTTC
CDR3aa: CCANIGETQYF

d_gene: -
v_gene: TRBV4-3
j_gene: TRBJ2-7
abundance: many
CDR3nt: TGCGCCAGCAGCCAGGGCACAACCTACGAGCAGTACTTC
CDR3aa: CASSQGTTYEQYF

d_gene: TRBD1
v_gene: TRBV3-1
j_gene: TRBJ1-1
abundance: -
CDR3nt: TGTGCCAGCAGCCAGCCCGGGACAGGGGATGAAGCTTTCTTT
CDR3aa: CASSQPGTGDEAFF

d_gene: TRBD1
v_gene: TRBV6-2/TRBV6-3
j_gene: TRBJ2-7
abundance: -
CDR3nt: TGTGCCACTACCGGGACAGGGGTATACAATGAGCAGTACTTC
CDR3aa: CATTGTGVYNEQYF

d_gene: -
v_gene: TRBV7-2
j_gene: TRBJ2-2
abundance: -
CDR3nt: TGTGCCGGCAGCAAAGTGGGGGTCCTGAACACCGGGGAGCTGTTTTTT
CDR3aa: CAGSKVGVLNTGELFF

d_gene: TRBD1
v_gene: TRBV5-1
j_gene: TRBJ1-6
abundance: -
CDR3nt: TGCGCCAGTTCCCGGGACAGCTCCTATAATTCACCCCTCCACTTT
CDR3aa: CASSRDSSYNSPLHF

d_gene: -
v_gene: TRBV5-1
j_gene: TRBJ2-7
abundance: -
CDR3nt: TGCGCCAGCAAAGGTAACAGGCAATACGAGCAGTACTTC
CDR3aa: CASKGNRQYEQYF

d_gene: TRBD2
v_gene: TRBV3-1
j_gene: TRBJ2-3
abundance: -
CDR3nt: TGTGCCAGCAGCCAGCTTGGCGGGAGGGAACCAGATACGCAGTATTTT
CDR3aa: CASSQLGGREPDTQYF

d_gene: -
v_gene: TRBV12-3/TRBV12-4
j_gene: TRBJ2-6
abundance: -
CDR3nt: TGTGCCAGCAGTTTTGCGCTCGCTGGGGCCAACGTCCTGACTTTC
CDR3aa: CASSFALAGANVLTF

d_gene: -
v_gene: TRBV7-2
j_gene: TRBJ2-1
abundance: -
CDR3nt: TGTGCCAGCAGCCCGAGTTTCCGGTCCCGCTCCTACAATGAGCAGTTCTTC
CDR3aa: CASSPSFRSRSYNEQFF

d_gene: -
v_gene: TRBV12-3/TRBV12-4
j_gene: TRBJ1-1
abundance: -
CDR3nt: TGTGCCAGCAGTTTGGCCAGCTTGAACACTGAAGCTTTCTTT
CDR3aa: CASSLASLNTEAFF

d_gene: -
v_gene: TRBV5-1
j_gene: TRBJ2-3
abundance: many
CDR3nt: TGCGCCAGCAGCTCCCTCGTGGCCCGCTCAGTAGATACGCAGTATTTT
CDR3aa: CASSSLVARSVDTQYF

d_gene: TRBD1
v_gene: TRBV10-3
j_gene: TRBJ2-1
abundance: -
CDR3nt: TGTGCCATCAGTGAGCCCTACGGGACAGGGGATGATAGCGGGATGGTTGAGCAGTTCTTC
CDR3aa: CAISEPYGTGDDSGMVEQFF

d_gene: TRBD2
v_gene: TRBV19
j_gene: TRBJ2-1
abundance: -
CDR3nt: TGTGCCAGTAGTAGGACTAGCGGGGGGGTAGATGAGCAGTTCTTC
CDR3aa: CASSRTSGGVDEQFF

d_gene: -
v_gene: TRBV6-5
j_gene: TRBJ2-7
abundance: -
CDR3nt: TGTGCCAGCAGTCTAGACCAGAGCTCCTACAATGAGCAGTACTTC
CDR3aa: CASSLDQSSYNEQYF

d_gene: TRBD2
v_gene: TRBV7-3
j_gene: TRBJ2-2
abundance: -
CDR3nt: TGTGCCAGCAGCTTACATGGGGATAGCGGGGGGGCCTCGAGCACCGGGGAGCTGTTTTTT
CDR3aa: CASSLHGDSGGASSTGELFF

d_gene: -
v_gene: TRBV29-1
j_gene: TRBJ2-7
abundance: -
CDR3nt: TGCAGCGTTGGTGGGGACTCCTTCTCCTACGAGCAGTACTTC
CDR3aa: CSVGGDSFSYEQYF

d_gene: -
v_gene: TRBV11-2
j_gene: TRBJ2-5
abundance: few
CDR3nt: TGTGCCAGCAGCGTCATGGGGCAGGGGCAGTACTTC
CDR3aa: CASSVMGQGQYF

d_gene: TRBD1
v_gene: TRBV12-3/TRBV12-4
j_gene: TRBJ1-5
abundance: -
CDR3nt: TGTGCCAGCAGTTCCCGGGACAGAAATCAGCCCCAGCATTTT
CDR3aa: CASSSRDRNQPQHF

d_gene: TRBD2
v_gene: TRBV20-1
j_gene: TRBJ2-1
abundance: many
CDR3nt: TGCAGTGCTAGAGAACCTAGCGGTTACAATGAGCAGTTCTTC
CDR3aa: CSAREPSGYNEQFF

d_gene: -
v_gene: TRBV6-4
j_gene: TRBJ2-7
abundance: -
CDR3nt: TGTGCCAGCACAACTAGCTTCGCTGGACACTCCTACGAGCAGTACTTC
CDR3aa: CASTTSFAGHSYEQYF

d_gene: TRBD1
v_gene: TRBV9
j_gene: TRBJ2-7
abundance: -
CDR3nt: TGTGCCAGCAGCGAAAGGGGACAGAGCTCCTACGAGCAGTACTTC
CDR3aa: CASSERGQSSYEQYF

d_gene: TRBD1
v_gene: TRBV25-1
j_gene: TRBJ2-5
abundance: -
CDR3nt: TGTGCCAGCAGTGTGGCAGGGGGCTGGGAGACCCAGTACTTC
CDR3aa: CASSVAGGWETQYF

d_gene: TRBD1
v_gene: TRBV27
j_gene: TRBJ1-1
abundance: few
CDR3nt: TGTGCCAGCAGTACCACAGGGGGGGCGAACACTGAAGCTTTCTTT
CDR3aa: CASSTTGGANTEAFF

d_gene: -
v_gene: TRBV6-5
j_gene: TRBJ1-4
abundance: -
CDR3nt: TGTGCCAGCAGCCCAGGGTTTGAAAAACTGTTTTTT
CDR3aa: CASSPGFEKLFF

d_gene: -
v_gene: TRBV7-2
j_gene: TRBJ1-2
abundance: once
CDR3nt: TGTGCCAGCAGCAATTCCGGGGCCTCCCTGTATGGCTACACCTTC
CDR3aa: CASSNSGASLYGYTF

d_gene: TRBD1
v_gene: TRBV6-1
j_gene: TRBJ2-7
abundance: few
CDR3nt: TGTGCCAGCAGTGAATCGGGACAGACCTACGAGCAGTACTTC
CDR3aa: CASSESGQTYEQYF

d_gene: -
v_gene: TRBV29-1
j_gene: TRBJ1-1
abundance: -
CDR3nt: TGCAGCCCCCCCCCAGCTTTCTTT
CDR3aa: CSPPPAFF

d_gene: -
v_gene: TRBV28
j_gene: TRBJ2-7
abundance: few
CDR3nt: TGTGCCAGCAGTTTAACGGGGCTAGCAGCCTACAATGAGCAGTACTTC
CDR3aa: CASSLTGLAAYNEQYF

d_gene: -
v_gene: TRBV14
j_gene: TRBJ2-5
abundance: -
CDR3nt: TGTGCCAGCAGCCCCTTAGGGGGAATAGCTTACAATGAGCAGTACTTC
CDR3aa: CASSPLGGIAYNEQYF